This is a list of T cell receptor beta chains from one sample in a study of beta chain features in type 1 diabetes. TCRdb's copy holds only in-frame clones and misses some; the assay was immunoSEQ multiplex PCR. The table includes under 300,000 clones, approximately 24% detected once. Sequenced sample: naive CD4+ T cells from blood. The receptors shown here come from a woman in her twenties or thirties with type 1 diabetes. Each CDR3 is given with its conserved first and last residue. The D gene is left open where the match is weak. For some rows the clone size is stated as once, few or many, or as a class when expanded; others skip it.

J gene: TRBJ2-7
clone size: few
V gene: TRBV18
D gene: .
CDR3 DNA: TGTGCCAGCTCACGGGCTGACCCCTACGAGCAGTACTTC
CDR3 protein: CASSRADPYEQYF

J gene: TRBJ2-5
clone size: few
V gene: TRBV4-2
D gene: TRBD2
CDR3 DNA: TGTGCCAGCAGCCAAGGATGGCTAGCGGGAGGGCCCCGAGAGACCCAGTACTTC
CDR3 protein: CASSQGWLAGGPRETQYF

J gene: TRBJ2-2
clone size: .
V gene: TRBV11-2
D gene: .
CDR3 DNA: TGTGCCAGCAGCTACCGGGACTTCAACACCGGGGAGCTGTTTTTT
CDR3 protein: CASSYRDFNTGELFF

J gene: TRBJ2-7
clone size: .
V gene: TRBV28
D gene: TRBD1
CDR3 DNA: TGTGCCAGCAGTTTAGGGACAGGGCTCGAGCAGTACTTC
CDR3 protein: CASSLGTGLEQYF

J gene: TRBJ2-1
clone size: .
V gene: TRBV6-5
D gene: TRBD1
CDR3 DNA: TGTGCCAGCAGGCGGGACAGGGGATATGAGCAGTTCTTC
CDR3 protein: CASRRDRGYEQFF

J gene: TRBJ2-7
clone size: .
V gene: TRBV23-1
D gene: TRBD2
CDR3 DNA: TGCGCCAGCCCCCCGGGGACTAGCTCCTACGAGCAGTACTTC
CDR3 protein: CASPPGTSSYEQYF

J gene: TRBJ2-3
clone size: .
V gene: TRBV6-6
D gene: .
CDR3 DNA: TGTGCCAGCAGTACGCTAGGGAGCATTGCGTATTTT
CDR3 protein: CASSTLGSIAYF

J gene: TRBJ2-7
clone size: few
V gene: TRBV29-1
D gene: TRBD2
CDR3 DNA: TGCAGCGTTAGCGGGAGGGCCACCTACGAGCAGTACTTC
CDR3 protein: CSVSGRATYEQYF

J gene: TRBJ2-6
clone size: .
V gene: TRBV29-1
D gene: .
CDR3 DNA: TGCCTGTACGGGGATGGGGCCAACGTCCTGACTTTC
CDR3 protein: CLYGDGANVLTF

J gene: TRBJ1-5
clone size: .
V gene: TRBV28
D gene: TRBD1
CDR3 DNA: TGTGCCAGCAGTACCCCGGGACAGCACAATCAGCCCCAGCATTTT
CDR3 protein: CASSTPGQHNQPQHF

J gene: TRBJ2-5
clone size: few
V gene: TRBV23-1
D gene: .
CDR3 DNA: TGCGCCAGCAGTCAATCCCGGTGGTACCAAGAGACCCAGTACTTC
CDR3 protein: CASSQSRWYQETQYF

J gene: TRBJ1-1
clone size: .
V gene: TRBV27
D gene: .
CDR3 DNA: TGTGCCAGCAGGCTAAACAGGTACACTGAAGCTTTCTTT
CDR3 protein: CASRLNRYTEAFF

J gene: TRBJ1-2
clone size: few
V gene: TRBV30
D gene: .
CDR3 DNA: TGTGCCTGGAGTGTACTAAGGGGGAACTATGGCTACACCTTC
CDR3 protein: CAWSVLRGNYGYTF

J gene: TRBJ2-1
clone size: few
V gene: TRBV29-1
D gene: TRBD2
CDR3 DNA: TGCAGCGTAGCGACCAGCGGGAGTGTTAATGAGCAGTTCTTC
CDR3 protein: CSVATSGSVNEQFF

J gene: TRBJ1-1
clone size: .
V gene: TRBV29-1
D gene: .
CDR3 DNA: TGCAGCGTTGTTGATTCCGGGTTTGAAGCTTTCTTT
CDR3 protein: CSVVDSGFEAFF

J gene: TRBJ1-2
clone size: .
V gene: TRBV11-3
D gene: TRBD1
CDR3 DNA: TGTGCCAGCAGAGACACAGGGGGCAGCCGATACACCTTC
CDR3 protein: CASRDTGGSRYTF

J gene: TRBJ2-7
clone size: .
V gene: TRBV6-5
D gene: .
CDR3 DNA: TGTGCCAGCAGTTACCCCGGAGGGGGCGGGCAGTACTTC
CDR3 protein: CASSYPGGGGQYF

J gene: TRBJ1-2
clone size: .
V gene: TRBV30
D gene: .
CDR3 DNA: TGTGCCTGGAGTATTGTTTCATATGGCTACACCTTC
CDR3 protein: CAWSIVSYGYTF

J gene: TRBJ2-1
clone size: few
V gene: TRBV4-1
D gene: TRBD2
CDR3 DNA: TGCGCCAGCAGCCTCCGACTAGCGGACTACAATGAGCAGTTCTTC
CDR3 protein: CASSLRLADYNEQFF

J gene: TRBJ2-3
clone size: few
V gene: TRBV25-1
D gene: .
CDR3 DNA: TGTGCCAGCAGTGTTAGTCTCGGCACAGATACGCAGTATTTT
CDR3 protein: CASSVSLGTDTQYF

J gene: TRBJ2-7
clone size: .
V gene: TRBV30
D gene: .
CDR3 DNA: TGTGCCTGGAGGAGCTGGTCCGAGCAGTACTTC
CDR3 protein: CAWRSWSEQYF

J gene: TRBJ1-5
clone size: few
V gene: TRBV30
D gene: .
CDR3 DNA: TGTGCCTGGAGTCTCGCCGGGGGTTATAGCAATCAGCCCCAGCATTTT
CDR3 protein: CAWSLAGGYSNQPQHF

J gene: TRBJ2-2
clone size: few
V gene: TRBV28
D gene: TRBD1
CDR3 DNA: TGTGCCAGCAGCCACGGGACAGTGAACACCGGGGAGCTGTTTTTT
CDR3 protein: CASSHGTVNTGELFF

J gene: TRBJ2-1
clone size: .
V gene: TRBV14
D gene: TRBD2
CDR3 DNA: TGTGCCAGCAGCCAAGACTTAGCGGGAGTGTTCAATGAGCAGTTCTTC
CDR3 protein: CASSQDLAGVFNEQFF

J gene: TRBJ1-2
clone size: .
V gene: TRBV4-1
D gene: .
CDR3 DNA: TGCGCCAGCAGCCAAGATGGTCAGGGGACGAACTATGGCTACACCTTC
CDR3 protein: CASSQDGQGTNYGYTF

J gene: TRBJ2-7
clone size: .
V gene: TRBV10-3
D gene: TRBD2
CDR3 DNA: TGTGCCATCAGCCCCGCCAGCGGGACCTCCTACGAGCAGTACTTC
CDR3 protein: CAISPASGTSYEQYF

J gene: TRBJ1-5
clone size: .
V gene: TRBV4-1
D gene: .
CDR3 DNA: TGCGCCAGCAGCCAAGACGGCAGGGGAGGGAGCAATCAGCCCCAGCATTTT
CDR3 protein: CASSQDGRGGSNQPQHF

J gene: TRBJ2-1
clone size: few
V gene: TRBV15
D gene: TRBD2
CDR3 DNA: TGTGCCACCAGCCCTAGACTAGCGGGAGTACGTGAGCAGTTCTTC
CDR3 protein: CATSPRLAGVREQFF

J gene: TRBJ2-7
clone size: .
V gene: TRBV4-1
D gene: .
CDR3 DNA: TGCGCCAGCAGCCAAGGCAGGGTTAGCGGAGACTACGAGCAGTACTTC
CDR3 protein: CASSQGRVSGDYEQYF

J gene: TRBJ2-5
clone size: .
V gene: TRBV28
D gene: .
CDR3 DNA: TGTGCCAGCAGTTTATATCAGGGGTACCAAGAGACCCAGTACTTC
CDR3 protein: CASSLYQGYQETQYF

J gene: TRBJ2-1
clone size: .
V gene: TRBV4-1
D gene: .
CDR3 DNA: TGCGCCAGCAGCCAACCCCAGGAGGGATTTGAGCAGTTCTTC
CDR3 protein: CASSQPQEGFEQFF

J gene: TRBJ2-4
clone size: .
V gene: TRBV29-1
D gene: TRBD2
CDR3 DNA: TGCAGCGTTGAAGATCCCGGGAGGCACATTCAGTACTTC
CDR3 protein: CSVEDPGRHIQYF

J gene: TRBJ2-1
clone size: .
V gene: TRBV11-2
D gene: .
CDR3 DNA: TGTGCCAGCAGCTTTCTAGAGCATGAGCAGTTCTTC
CDR3 protein: CASSFLEHEQFF

J gene: TRBJ2-3
clone size: .
V gene: TRBV28
D gene: .
CDR3 DNA: TGTGCCAGCAGTTTTCAGTCCGGGGACTTCACAGATACGCAGTATTTT
CDR3 protein: CASSFQSGDFTDTQYF

J gene: TRBJ2-1
clone size: .
V gene: TRBV9
D gene: TRBD2
CDR3 DNA: TGTGCCAGCGGGCTAGCGGGGGTCTACAATGAGCAGTTCTTC
CDR3 protein: CASGLAGVYNEQFF

J gene: TRBJ1-2
clone size: few
V gene: TRBV18
D gene: .
CDR3 DNA: TGTGCCAGCTCAGCGTCAGACGGGAACCCAAAGGGCTACACCTTC
CDR3 protein: CASSASDGNPKGYTF

J gene: TRBJ2-1
clone size: once
V gene: TRBV29-1
D gene: .
CDR3 DNA: TGCAGCGTCGTCAACGAGAACTCCTACAATGAGCAGTTCTTC
CDR3 protein: CSVVNENSYNEQFF

J gene: TRBJ1-5
clone size: .
V gene: TRBV19
D gene: .
CDR3 DNA: TGTGCCAGTAGTATGGTCCCAGGGTCTGATCAGCCCCAGCATTTT
CDR3 protein: CASSMVPGSDQPQHF

J gene: TRBJ1-1
clone size: .
V gene: TRBV4-3
D gene: .
CDR3 DNA: TGCGCCAGCAGCCCGCAGTACGTTACTGAAGCTTTCTTT
CDR3 protein: CASSPQYVTEAFF

J gene: TRBJ2-1
clone size: .
V gene: TRBV9
D gene: TRBD2
CDR3 DNA: TGTGCCAGCAGCGTAGACCTAGCGGGAGTTGAGCAGTTCTTC
CDR3 protein: CASSVDLAGVEQFF

J gene: TRBJ2-1
clone size: few
V gene: TRBV5-1
D gene: TRBD2
CDR3 DNA: TGCGCCAGCAGCCGCGGACTAGCGGGAACGTCCTACAATGAGCAGTTCTTC
CDR3 protein: CASSRGLAGTSYNEQFF

J gene: TRBJ2-7
clone size: .
V gene: TRBV30
D gene: .
CDR3 DNA: TGTGCCTGGAGTGTATCCCAGTCCGAGCAGTACTTC
CDR3 protein: CAWSVSQSEQYF

J gene: TRBJ2-5
clone size: .
V gene: TRBV29-1
D gene: TRBD1
CDR3 DNA: TGCAGCGTTGACCGCCGGGACAGGGGAGAGACCCAGTACTTC
CDR3 protein: CSVDRRDRGETQYF

J gene: TRBJ2-1
clone size: few
V gene: TRBV27
D gene: TRBD1
CDR3 DNA: TGTGCCAGCAGACTCTCTCCGGGACAGGGGACCTACAATGAGCAGTTCTTC
CDR3 protein: CASRLSPGQGTYNEQFF

J gene: TRBJ2-5
clone size: few
V gene: TRBV7-2
D gene: TRBD1
CDR3 DNA: TGTGCCAGCAGCTTAGGGCGGACAGGGACCTACCAAGAGACCCAGTACTTC
CDR3 protein: CASSLGRTGTYQETQYF

J gene: TRBJ1-4
clone size: .
V gene: TRBV4-2
D gene: .
CDR3 DNA: TGTGCCAGCAGCCGGACAACCGCCGGAGATGAAAAACTGTTTTTT
CDR3 protein: CASSRTTAGDEKLFF

J gene: TRBJ1-3
clone size: .
V gene: TRBV29-1
D gene: .
CDR3 DNA: TGCAGTGGGGGGTTCACTGGAAACACCATATATTTT
CDR3 protein: CSGGFTGNTIYF

J gene: TRBJ1-3
clone size: few
V gene: TRBV30
D gene: .
CDR3 DNA: TGTGCCTGGAGTGTATCGGGAGGGGCTGGAAACACCATATATTTT
CDR3 protein: CAWSVSGGAGNTIYF

J gene: TRBJ2-5
clone size: .
V gene: TRBV6-1
D gene: TRBD2
CDR3 DNA: TGTGCCAGCAGTGAAATCCGACGACTAGCCCAAGAGACCCAGTACTTC
CDR3 protein: CASSEIRRLAQETQYF

J gene: TRBJ2-7
clone size: .
V gene: TRBV21-1
D gene: .
CDR3 DNA: TGTGCCAGCAGCAAACCCCCTAGCGGGAGGGCCCCCCCTGCCAACGAGCAGTACTTC
CDR3 protein: CASSKPPSGRAPPANEQYF

J gene: TRBJ2-4
clone size: .
V gene: TRBV19
D gene: TRBD1
CDR3 DNA: TGTGCCAGTACGGCGACAGGGGACATTCAGTACTTC
CDR3 protein: CASTATGDIQYF

J gene: TRBJ2-1
clone size: few
V gene: TRBV23-1
D gene: TRBD2
CDR3 DNA: TGCGCCAGCATCCCGGGGGGGAGCCCGGAGGGCGATGAGCAGTTCTTC
CDR3 protein: CASIPGGSPEGDEQFF